This is a list of T cell receptor beta chains from one sample in a study of cytomegalovirus exposure and HLA in healthy donors. Profiling relied on immunoSEQ multiplex PCR, and the TCRdb table lists in-frame clones only, not all of them. The data hold about 210,000 clones, with about 85% observed a single time. The sample taken for sequencing was PBMCs. Every receptor here comes from a male donor in good health and CMV-seropositive. Each CDR3 is given with its conserved first and last residue. A D gene is named only where the DNA matches it firmly. Rows give clone size only sometimes, using once, few, many, or a class for an expanded clone.

j_call | clone_size | d_call | v_call | cdr3_length | cdr3_aa | cdr3_nt
TRBJ1-2 | once | . | TRBV11-2 | 15 | CASSLGLLGNYGYTF | TGTGCCAGCAGCTTAGGTCTCCTGGGCAACTATGGCTACACCTTC
TRBJ1-2 | once | . | TRBV6-5 | 13 | CASRPGTYYGYTF | TGTGCCAGCAGGCCCGGGACTTACTATGGCTACACCTTC
TRBJ2-3 | . | TRBD2 | TRBV6-6 | 14 | CASSYTGGADTQYF | TGTGCCAGCAGTTACACGGGGGGAGCAGATACGCAGTATTTT
TRBJ1-2 | few | . | TRBV9 | 19 | CASSVDPQGLVGANYGYTF | TGTGCCAGCAGCGTAGACCCCCAGGGGTTAGTCGGAGCTAACTATGGCTACACCTTC
TRBJ1-2 | few | . | TRBV7-9 | 13 | CASSLARAQGYTF | TGTGCCAGCAGCTTAGCCAGGGCGCAGGGCTACACCTTC
TRBJ2-5 | . | TRBD2 | TRBV6-5 | 16 | CASSYPYSGGGETQYF | TGTGCCAGCAGTTACCCTTATAGCGGGGGGGGAGAGACCCAGTACTTC
TRBJ2-7 | . | TRBD1 | TRBV11-2 | 12 | CASSPDRAQGYF | TGTGCCAGCAGCCCCGACAGGGCTCAAGGTTACTTC
TRBJ2-1 | . | . | TRBV5-4 | 12 | CASSLVDNEQFF | TGTGCCAGCAGCTTGGTAGACAATGAGCAGTTCTTC
TRBJ2-7 | . | . | TRBV27 | 14 | CASSLVGSSYEQYF | TGTGCCAGCAGTTTGGTGGGGAGCTCCTACGAGCAGTACTTC
TRBJ2-1 | . | TRBD1 | TRBV7-7 | 15 | CANSRDRASYNEQFF | TGTGCCAACTCACGCGACAGGGCGTCCTACAATGAGCAGTTCTTC
TRBJ1-2 | . | . | TRBV19 | 14 | CASSKGFEDYGYTF | TGTGCCAGTAGTAAGGGGTTCGAGGACTATGGCTACACCTTC
TRBJ1-5 | . | TRBD1 | TRBV7-9 | 14 | CSSSYDRGDQPQHF | TGTTCCAGCAGCTACGACAGGGGGGATCAGCCCCAGCATTTT
TRBJ1-5 | . | . | TRBV6-1 | 15 | CASSPTGGSNQPQHF | TGTGCCAGCAGTCCGACTGGGGGGAGCAATCAGCCCCAGCATTTT
TRBJ2-7 | . | TRBD1 | TRBV5-1 | 18 | CASSSFGTGGWLSYEQYF | TGCGCCAGCAGCTCCTTTGGGACAGGGGGATGGCTTTCCTACGAGCAGTACTTC
TRBJ1-2 | few | . | TRBV9 | 17 | CASSVDGGALSNYGYTF | TGTGCCAGCAGCGTAGATGGGGGCGCGCTGTCTAACTATGGCTACACCTTC
TRBJ1-1 | . | . | TRBV14 | 12 | CASSQDREGAFF | TGTGCCAGCAGCCAAGATCGGGAGGGAGCTTTCTTT
TRBJ2-1 | . | TRBD2 | TRBV7-2 | 16 | CASSLAGLAGVNEQFF | TGTGCCAGCAGCTTAGCCGGACTAGCGGGAGTCAATGAGCAGTTCTTC
TRBJ2-2 | . | TRBD1 | TRBV11-2 | 14 | CASSADPGTGRLFF | TGTGCCAGCAGCGCCGACCCTGGGACAGGGAGGCTGTTTTTT
TRBJ1-5 | once | . | TRBV7-2 | 15 | CASSIRADSNQPQHF | TGTGCCAGCAGCATCAGGGCGGATAGCAATCAGCCCCAGCATTTT
TRBJ2-1 | . | TRBD1 | TRBV30 | 20 | CAWSVPIRDRAMVGYNEQFF | TGTGCCTGGAGTGTACCGATCCGGGACAGGGCCATGGTAGGGTACAATGAGCAGTTCTTC
TRBJ1-5 | . | . | TRBV19 | 15 | CASSVRGRTIQPQHF | TGTGCCAGTAGTGTGCGGGGACGGACCATTCAGCCCCAGCATTTT
TRBJ2-4 | . | TRBD1 | TRBV14 | 15 | CASSQEPGQLNIQYF | TGTGCCAGCAGCCAAGAGCCGGGACAGCTAAACATTCAGTACTTC
TRBJ2-2 | . | TRBD1 | TRBV28 | 15 | CASSSRDRGTGELFF | TGTGCCAGCAGTAGCCGGGACAGGGGAACCGGGGAGCTGTTTTTT
TRBJ1-5 | . | TRBD1 | TRBV5-1 | 15 | CASSLGTGFAQPQHF | TGCGCCAGCAGCTTGGGGACAGGGTTTGCTCAGCCCCAGCATTTT
TRBJ2-1 | . | . | TRBV9 | 13 | CASSGLFYNEQFF | TGTGCCAGCAGCGGGCTCTTCTACAATGAGCAGTTCTTC
TRBJ2-1 | . | TRBD2 | TRBV11-3 | 15 | CAGSPREGMINEQFF | TGTGCCGGCAGCCCCCGGGAGGGAATGATAAATGAGCAGTTCTTC
TRBJ2-5 | few | TRBD1 | TRBV7-2 | 14 | CASSLQGGDQTQYF | TGTGCCAGCAGCTTACAAGGGGGCGATCAGACCCAGTACTTC
TRBJ2-1 | . | TRBD2 | TRBV9 | 19 | CASSVTGSGGPSSYNEQFF | TGTGCCAGCAGCGTAACGGGTAGCGGGGGCCCGAGCTCCTACAATGAGCAGTTCTTC
TRBJ2-3 | . | TRBD2 | TRBV7-2 | 16 | CASSKLAGGLGDTQYF | TGTGCCAGCAGCAAACTAGCGGGAGGGCTCGGAGATACGCAGTATTTT
TRBJ1-1 | once | . | TRBV6-5 | 15 | CASSSWAGLNTEAFF | TGTGCCAGCTCCAGCTGGGCAGGGTTGAACACTGAAGCTTTCTTT
TRBJ2-5 | once | TRBD2 | TRBV6-5 | 14 | CATWRREIGETQYF | TGTGCCACCTGGAGGCGGGAGATCGGGGAGACCCAGTACTTC
TRBJ2-3 | . | TRBD2 | TRBV7-8 | 16 | CASSAWTSGGAQAQYF | TGTGCCAGCAGCGCCTGGACTAGCGGGGGGGCGCAAGCGCAGTATTTT
TRBJ2-2 | . | TRBD2 | TRBV4-1 | 21 | CASSRLSKGVSGGTNTGELFF | TGCGCCAGCAGCCGGCTATCGAAAGGAGTTAGCGGGGGGACGAACACCGGGGAGCTGTTTTTT
TRBJ2-7 | . | TRBD1 | TRBV7-3 | 16 | CASSANPTGFSYEQYF | TGTGCCAGCAGCGCCAACCCGACAGGGTTCTCCTACGAGCAGTACTTC
TRBJ2-3 | . | . | TRBV7-6 | 14 | CASSFGDQGDTQYF | TGTGCCAGCAGCTTCGGCGACCAGGGGGATACGCAGTATTTT
TRBJ1-3 | . | . | TRBV18 | 16 | CASSPLRDPGLGTIYF | TGTGCCAGCTCACCACTGCGGGACCCCGGCCTAGGCACCATATATTTT
TRBJ2-3 | . | TRBD1 | TRBV10-2 | 11 | CASNTGGTQYF | TGCGCCAGCAACACAGGGGGTACGCAGTATTTT
TRBJ2-3 | few | . | TRBV7-8 | 11 | CASLSADTQYF | TGTGCCAGTCTTTCGGCAGATACGCAGTATTTT
TRBJ2-1 | . | . | TRBV7-9 | 14 | CASSPGGSYNEQFF | TGTGCCAGCAGCCCCGGCGGCTCCTACAATGAGCAGTTCTTC
TRBJ1-2 | . | . | TRBV7-9 | 15 | CSSSRLGGGSYGYTF | TGTTCCAGCAGCCGCCTCGGGGGGGGTAGCTATGGCTACACCTTC
TRBJ2-7 | . | . | TRBV10-3 | 15 | CAIRDPTSISDEQYF | TGTGCCATCAGGGACCCCACTAGTATTTCTGACGAGCAGTACTTC
TRBJ2-7 | few | TRBD2 | TRBV20-1 | 11 | CSAPGGFEQYF | TGCAGTGCCCCGGGAGGGTTCGAGCAGTACTTC